Listed below are T cell receptor beta chains from one sample, sequenced in a study of Graves' ophthalmopathy and Graves' hyperthyroidism. TCRdb itself ran the multiplex PCR reads through MiXCR, one entry per CDR3 protein. Of around 600,000 distinct CDR3 sequences in the sample, roughly 41% were seen once. The sample taken for sequencing was peripheral blood. These receptors were collected from an adult man with Graves' ophthalmopathy. Both conserved end residues are part of each CDR3. The D gene is left open where the match is weak. The size field is filled for only some rows; it gives once, few, many or a size class.

length	J	V	D	size	DNA	CDR3
12	TRBJ2-7	TRBV19	-	-	TGTGCCAGTAAGGGGGGGAGGGGAGAGCAGTACTTC	CASKGGRGEQYF
13	TRBJ1-2	TRBV3-1	-	-	TGTGCCAGCACCCCCGGAGGCGGGACGGGCTACACCTTC	CASTPGGGTGYTF
14	TRBJ2-7	TRBV5-1	TRBD1	many	TGCGCCAGCAGCTGGACAGGGATGATCTACGAGCAGTACTTC	CASSWTGMIYEQYF
11	TRBJ1-2	TRBV25-1	-	-	TGTGCCAGCAGCGGGGGGAATGGCTACACCTTC	CASSGGNGYTF
17	TRBJ2-6	TRBV2	-	-	TGTGCCAGCAGCTTAGTGACGGGGAACTCTGGGGCCAACGTCCTGACTTTC	CASSLVTGNSGANVLTF
15	TRBJ2-7	TRBV29-1	TRBD2	-	TGCATGCGTCCCGGGACTAGCGGGAGGGCCCACGAGCAGTACTTC	CMRPGTSGRAHEQYF
14	TRBJ1-2	TRBV9	-	few	TGTGCCAGCAGCTCGGGGGGGGGCGACTATGGCTACACCTTC	CASSSGGGDYGYTF
12	TRBJ2-5	TRBV5-8	-	many	TGTGCCAGCAGCTTGGGGGCGACGACCCAGTACTTC	CASSLGATTQYF
13	TRBJ2-5	TRBV6-1	-	many	TGTGCCAGCAGTGAAAGGGGGGTGGAGACCCAGTACTTC	CASSERGVETQYF
15	TRBJ2-3	TRBV7-9	-	-	TGTGCCAGCAGCTTAGTGGGGGGAAGCACAGATACGCAGTATTTT	CASSLVGGSTDTQYF
13	TRBJ2-1	TRBV7-2	-	-	TGTGCCAGCAGCTTAGTTGGAGGAGCTGAGCAGTTCTTC	CASSLVGGAEQFF
10	TRBJ1-4	TRBV7-9	TRBD1	-	TGTGCCAGCAGCCCGGGACAGGTGTTTTTT	CASSPGQVFF
13	TRBJ1-3	TRBV7-2	TRBD1	many	TGTGCCAGCACGGACAGGGTGGGAAACACCATATATTTT	CASTDRVGNTIYF
11	TRBJ1-2	TRBV2	TRBD1	few	TGTGCCAGCTGGACAGGCTATGGCTACACCTTC	CASWTGYGYTF